This note documents a single TCR beta chain sequence. Germline is not matched at one junction end, which may reflect a read error. CDR1 MDHEN and CDR2 SYDVKM come from the germline V gene. The CDR3 runs 14 residues. This record belongs to a study of cytomegalovirus exposure and HLA in healthy donors. Study summary: HLA-typed donors were the source of roughly 85 million unique TCRs held in an early data release.

Use of 60 Vbeta and 13 Jbeta primers characterized the PCR. Here immunoSEQ multiplex PCR was the method, and the copy in TCRdb shows in-frame clones only, minus some. The data hold tens of thousands of clones, with over 75% observed a single time. The source of this sequence is a man aged 55-75 years in good health and CMV-seronegative. Sequencing was done on a sample of PBMCs. The V gene is TRBV28, the J gene TRBJ2-7; weak D call: TRBD2 (6 bases). CDR3 region: CASRRRAWSSEQYF. In DNA, the CDR3 is TGTGCCAGCAGACGGAGGGCCTGGTCCTCCGAGCAGTACTTC. Based on the CDR3 plus reference TRBV28 and TRBJ2-7, the full variable domain is DVKVTQSSRYLVKRTGEKVFLECVQDMDHENMFWYRQDPGLGLRLIYFSYDVKMKEKGDIPEGYSVSREKKERFSLILESASTNQTSMYLCASRRRAWSSEQYFGPGTRLTVT.